This entry is about one T cell receptor (beta chain). This record comes from a study of blood T cell repertoires in COVID-19. Study overall: Sources were T cells, B-cell-depleted T cells, or PBMCs; the material itself was cDNA or gDNA.

Methods used by the authors: Estimates of nucleated cell counts were drawn from the amplification of reference gene primers. TCRdb keeps only in-frame clones here, not all; method: immunoSEQ multiplex PCR. V, J and clone size were drawn from that table, and D and trimming were deduced from the DNA. The sample has about 130,000 clones, 80% seen once. This CDR3 is built from 16 residues. V was clipped by 5 bases and J by 3 bases, with 19 bases between them. CDR1 and CDR2 from the germline V gene are SEHNR and FQNEAQ (reference sequence). The sequence came from a man aged 65-85 years with acute or convalescent COVID-19. The chain joins TRBV7-9 to TRBJ1-2, with D tentatively TRBD1 (5 bases). Sequenced sample: peripheral blood. This CDR3 is CASSPPFGLTDYGYTF. The CDR3, as DNA: TGTGCCAGCAGCCCCCCTTTCGGTTTGACAGACTATGGCTACACCTTC.